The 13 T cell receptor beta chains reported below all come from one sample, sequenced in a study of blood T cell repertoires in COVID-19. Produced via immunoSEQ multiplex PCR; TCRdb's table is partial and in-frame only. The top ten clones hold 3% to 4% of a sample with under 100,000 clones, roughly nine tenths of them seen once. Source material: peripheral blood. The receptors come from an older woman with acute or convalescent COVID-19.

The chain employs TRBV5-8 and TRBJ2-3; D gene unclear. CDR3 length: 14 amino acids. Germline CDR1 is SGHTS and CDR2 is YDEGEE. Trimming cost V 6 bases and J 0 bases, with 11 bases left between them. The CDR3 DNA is TGTGCCAGCAACCGCGCGTCTAGCACAGATACGCAGTATTTT. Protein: CASNRASSTDTQYF. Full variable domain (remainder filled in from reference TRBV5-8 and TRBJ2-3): EAGVTQSPTHLIKTRGQQATLRCSPISGHTSVYWYQQALGLGLQFLLWYDEGEERNRGNFPPRFSGRQFPNYSSELNVNALELEDSALYLCASNRASSTDTQYFGPGTRLTVL.

The CDR3 DNA reads TGTGCCAGTAGTGAGAGACAGGGGGTAAGAGAGACCCAGTACTTC. This codes for CASSERQGVRETQYF. V and J are TRBV19 and TRBJ2-5; 9 bases agree with TRBD1. The CDR3 totals 15 residues. V lost 5 bases, J lost 4 bases, and 8 bases stayed unmatched. Germline V lookup: CDR1 LNHDA, CDR2 SQIVND (reference sequence). Full variable domain (outside the CDR3, taken from reference TRBV19 and TRBJ2-5): DGGITQSPKYLFRKEGQNVTLSCEQNLNHDAMYWYRQDPGQGLRLIYYSQIVNDFQKGDIAEGYSVSREKKESFPLTVTSAQKNPTAFYLCASSERQGVRETQYFGPGTRLLVL.

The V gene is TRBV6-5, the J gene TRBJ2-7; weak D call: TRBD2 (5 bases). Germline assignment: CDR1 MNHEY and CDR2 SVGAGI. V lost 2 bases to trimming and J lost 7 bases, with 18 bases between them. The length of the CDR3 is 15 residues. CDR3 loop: CASSYPDGGWWEQYV. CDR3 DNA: TGTGCCAGCAGTTACCCCGACGGCGGGTGGTGGGAGCAGTACGTC.

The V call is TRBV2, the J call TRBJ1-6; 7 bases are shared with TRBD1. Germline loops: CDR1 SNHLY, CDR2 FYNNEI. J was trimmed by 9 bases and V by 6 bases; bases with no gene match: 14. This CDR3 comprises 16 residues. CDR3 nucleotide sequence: TGTGCCAGCAGACTACAGGGACAGCTTCGGAGTTCACCCCTCCACTTT. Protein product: CASRLQGQLRSSPLHF.

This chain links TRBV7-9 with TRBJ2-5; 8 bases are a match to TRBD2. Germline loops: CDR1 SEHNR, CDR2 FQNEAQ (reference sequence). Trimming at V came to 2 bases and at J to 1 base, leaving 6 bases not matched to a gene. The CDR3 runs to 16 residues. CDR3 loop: CASSLNGGAGQETQYF. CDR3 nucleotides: TGTGCCAGCAGCTTAAACGGGGGGGCCGGCCAAGAGACCCAGTACTTC.

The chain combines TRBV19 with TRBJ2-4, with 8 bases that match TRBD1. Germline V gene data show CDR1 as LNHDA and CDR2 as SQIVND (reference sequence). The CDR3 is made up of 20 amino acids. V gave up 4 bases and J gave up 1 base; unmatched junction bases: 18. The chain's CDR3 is CASSRARQGWVDWAKNIQYF. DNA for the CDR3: TGTGCCAGTAGTAGAGCTCGACAGGGGTGGGTAGATTGGGCCAAAAACATTCAGTACTTC. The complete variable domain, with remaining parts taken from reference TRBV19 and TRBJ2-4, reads DGGITQSPKYLFRKEGQNVTLSCEQNLNHDAMYWYRQDPGQGLRLIYYSQIVNDFQKGDIAEGYSVSREKKESFPLTVTSAQKNPTAFYLCASSRARQGWVDWAKNIQYFGAGTRLSVL.

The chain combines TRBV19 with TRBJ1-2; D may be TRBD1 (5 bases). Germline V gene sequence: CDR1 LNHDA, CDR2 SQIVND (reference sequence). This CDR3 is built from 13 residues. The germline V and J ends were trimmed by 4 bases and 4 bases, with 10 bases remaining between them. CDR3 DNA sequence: TGTGCCAGTAGTAGTCAGGGATTCTATGGCTACACCTTC. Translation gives CASSSQGFYGYTF.

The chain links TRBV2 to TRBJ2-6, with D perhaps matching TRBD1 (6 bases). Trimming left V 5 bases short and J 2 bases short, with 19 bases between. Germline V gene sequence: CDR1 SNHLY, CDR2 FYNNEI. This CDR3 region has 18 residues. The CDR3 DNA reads TGTGCCAGCAGTCTCAGGGGACAAGAAGAGGCTGGGGCCAACGTCCTGACTTTC. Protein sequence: CASSLRGQEEAGANVLTF.

The DNA of the CDR3 is TGTGCCAGCAGTCCTCGTCATACGCAGTATTTT. It is translated as CASSPRHTQYF. This sequence joins TRBV28 and TRBJ2-3; the D is unclear. CDR1 MDHEN and CDR2 SYDVKM come from the germline V gene. The CDR3 loop spans 11 amino acids. V was cut by 5 bases and J by 7 bases, with 7 bases left in between.

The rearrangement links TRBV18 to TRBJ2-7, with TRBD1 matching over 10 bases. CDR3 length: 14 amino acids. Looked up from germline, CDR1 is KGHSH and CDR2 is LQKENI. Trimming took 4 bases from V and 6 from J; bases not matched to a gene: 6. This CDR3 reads CASSRDRGGPEQYF. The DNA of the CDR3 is TGTGCCAGCTCACGGGACAGGGGTGGTCCCGAGCAGTACTTC. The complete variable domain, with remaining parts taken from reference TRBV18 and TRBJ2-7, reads NAGVMQNPRHLVRRRGQEARLRCSPMKGHSHVYWYRQLPEEGLKFMVYLQKENIIDESGMPKERFSAEFPKEGPSILRIQQVVRGDSAAYFCASSRDRGGPEQYFGPGTRLTVT.

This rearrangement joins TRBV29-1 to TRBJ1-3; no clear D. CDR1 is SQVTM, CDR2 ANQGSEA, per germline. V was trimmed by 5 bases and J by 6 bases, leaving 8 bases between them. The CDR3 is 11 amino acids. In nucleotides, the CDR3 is TGCAGCGTTATGTCAATAAACACCATATATTTT. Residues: CSVMSINTIYF.

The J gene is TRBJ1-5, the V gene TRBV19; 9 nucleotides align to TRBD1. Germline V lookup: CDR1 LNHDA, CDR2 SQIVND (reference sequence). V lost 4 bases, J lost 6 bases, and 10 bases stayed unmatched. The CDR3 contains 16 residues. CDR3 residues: CASSTTGTGRRQPQHF. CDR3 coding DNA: TGTGCCAGTAGTACAACCGGGACAGGGAGACGTCAGCCCCAGCATTTT.

CDR3: CASSQDQFYGYTF. CDR3 sequence (DNA): TGCGCCAGCAGCCAAGACCAGTTCTATGGCTACACCTTC. The J gene is TRBJ1-2, the V gene TRBV4-1; D not resolved. V was pared by 0 bases and J by 4 bases, with 6 bases between. Germline loops: CDR1 MGHRA, CDR2 YSYEKL. This CDR3 is built from 13 residues.